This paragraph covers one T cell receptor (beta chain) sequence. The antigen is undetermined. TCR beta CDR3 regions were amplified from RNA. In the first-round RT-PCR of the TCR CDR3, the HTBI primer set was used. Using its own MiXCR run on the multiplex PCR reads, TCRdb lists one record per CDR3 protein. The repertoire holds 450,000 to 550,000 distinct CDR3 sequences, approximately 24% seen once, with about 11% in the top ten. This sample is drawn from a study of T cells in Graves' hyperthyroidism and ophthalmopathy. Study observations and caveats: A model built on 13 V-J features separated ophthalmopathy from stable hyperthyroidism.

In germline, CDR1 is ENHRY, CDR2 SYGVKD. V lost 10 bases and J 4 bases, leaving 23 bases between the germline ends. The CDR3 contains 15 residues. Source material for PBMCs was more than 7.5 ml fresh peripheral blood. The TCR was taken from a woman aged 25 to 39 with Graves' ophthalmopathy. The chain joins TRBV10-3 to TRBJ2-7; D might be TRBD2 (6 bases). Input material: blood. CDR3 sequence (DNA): TGTGCCACCAACACCGGGCTAGCGAGAGGGTACGAGCAGTACTTC. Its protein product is CATNTGLARGYEQYF.